This entry lists 4 T cell receptor beta chains sequenced from one sample in a study of siplizumab effects on memory and regulatory T cells. Repertoires were generated with immunoSEQ multiplex PCR, while TCRdb's copy carries only in-frame clones and drops some. The sample has about 72,000 clones, roughly nine tenths seen once. Sample: CD8+ T cells sorted from blood. These receptors were obtained from a human donor in good health.

The V call is TRBV7-9, the J call TRBJ2-2, with TRBD2 matching over 9 bases. Germline CDR1 SEHNR, CDR2 FQNEAQ (reference sequence). The CDR3 is made up of 18 amino acids. V lost 2 bases and J lost 4; bases outside the gene matches: 11. The chain's CDR3 is CASSLPFGGRASTGELFF. The CDR3 nucleotides read TGTGCCAGCAGCTTACCCTTCGGCGGGAGGGCCAGCACCGGGGAGCTGTTTTTT.

The CDR3, as DNA: TGTGCCATCAGTGAAATGCAGGGGGCTAGGCCCTACGAGCAGTACTTC. Translated: CAISEMQGARPYEQYF. The rearrangement joins TRBV10-3 to TRBJ2-7, with 8 nucleotides matching TRBD1. CDR1 ENHRY and CDR2 SYGVKD come from the germline V gene. V shed 3 bases and J 2 bases; nucleotides not matched to a gene: 9. CDR3 length: 16 amino acids.

This clone was found once. The chain combines TRBV2 with TRBJ1-3; weak D call: TRBD1 (5 bases). CDR3 length equals 15 residues. Trimming cost V 6 bases and J 0 bases, with 12 bases left between them. Germline CDR1 reads SNHLY; CDR2 reads FYNNEI. This CDR3 is CASSDSGTSGNTIYF. The CDR3 bases are TGTGCCAGCAGCGACTCCGGGACCTCTGGAAACACCATATATTTT. Full variable domain (missing parts from reference TRBV2 and TRBJ1-3): EPEVTQTPSHQVTQMGQEVILRCVPISNHLYFYWYRQILGQKVEFLVSFYNNEISEKSEIFDDQFSVERPDGSNFTLKIRSTKLEDSAMYFCASSDSGTSGNTIYFGEGSWLTVV.

The rearrangement joins TRBV5-5 to TRBJ1-1; D is unresolved. Per germline, CDR1 SGHKS and CDR2 YYEKEE (reference sequence). This CDR3 comprises 15 residues. Trimming stripped 0 bases from V and 3 bases from J, with 12 bases between. CDR3 amino acids: CASSLVLGFDTEAFF. The DNA for the CDR3 is TGTGCCAGCAGCTTGGTTCTGGGCTTCGACACTGAAGCTTTCTTT.